This T cell receptor beta chain was documented in a study of cytomegalovirus exposure and HLA in healthy donors. Germline V gene lookup returns CDR1 SEHNR and CDR2 FQNEAQ (reference sequence). This CDR3 spans 14 amino acids. V lost 5 bases to trimming and J lost 2 bases, with 12 bases between them. PCR involved 60 Vbeta and 13 Jbeta primers. Assay used: immunoSEQ multiplex PCR; TCRdb lists only in-frame clones, some missing. The sample's table shows 65,000 to 80,000 clones. The chain employs TRBV7-9 and TRBJ1-2; no firm D call. The origin of this receptor is a female donor in good health and CMV-seropositive. Sequencing was performed on PBMCs. In DNA form, the CDR3 reads TGTGCCAGCAGCCGCACCGGGATGAACTATGGCTACACCTTC. As protein: CASSRTGMNYGYTF.